What follows is one T cell receptor (beta chain) and its context. What it recognizes is unknown. These data are taken from a study of identical twins. Germline CDR1 reads KGHSH; CDR2 reads LQKENI. This CDR3 has 14 amino acids. V was clipped by 1 base and J by 4 bases, with 7 bases between them. Study-wide results and limits: The degree of excess twin sharing was weaker in beta out-of-frame sequences.

Each cDNA held unique molecular identifiers, and template switching gave it a universal primer site. TCRdb called the 5' RACE reads again in MiXCR, with one record for every CDR3 protein. This table holds roughly 1.6 million distinct CDR3 sequences, about 30% found once. The donors were all healthy and Caucasian. The V and J genes are TRBV18 and TRBJ2-2; no clear D gene. The origin of this receptor is a newborn girl in good health. Sequencing was performed on cord blood. DNA of the CDR3: TGTGCCAGCTCACCACGGGAAGGCACCGGGGAGCTGTTTTTT. It is translated as CASSPREGTGELFF.